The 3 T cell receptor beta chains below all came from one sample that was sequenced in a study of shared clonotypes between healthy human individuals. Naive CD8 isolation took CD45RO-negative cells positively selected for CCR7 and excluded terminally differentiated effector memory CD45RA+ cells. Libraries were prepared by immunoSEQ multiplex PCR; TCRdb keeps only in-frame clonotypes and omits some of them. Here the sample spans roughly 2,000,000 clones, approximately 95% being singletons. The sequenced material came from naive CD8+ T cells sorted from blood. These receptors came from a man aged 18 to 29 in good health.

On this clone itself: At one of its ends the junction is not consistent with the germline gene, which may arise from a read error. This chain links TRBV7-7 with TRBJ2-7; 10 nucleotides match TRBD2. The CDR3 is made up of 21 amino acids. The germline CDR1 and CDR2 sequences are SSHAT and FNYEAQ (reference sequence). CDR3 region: CASSPQGRLAGAPTPYYEQYF. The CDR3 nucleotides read TGTGCTAGCAGCCCTCAGGGGAGGCTAGCGGGAGCCCCAACCCCCTACTACGAGCAGTACTTC.

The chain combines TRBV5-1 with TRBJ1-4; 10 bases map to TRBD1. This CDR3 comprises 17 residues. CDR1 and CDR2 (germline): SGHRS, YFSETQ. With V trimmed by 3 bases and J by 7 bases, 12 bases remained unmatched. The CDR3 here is CASSSHRGQGVGEKLFF. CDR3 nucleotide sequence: TGCGCCAGCAGCTCCCATCGTGGACAGGGGGTTGGTGAAAAACTGTTTTTT.

The CDR3 is CASSAWEGHQNTEAFF. As DNA, the CDR3 is TGTGCCAGCAGCGCCTGGGAGGGACACCAGAACACTGAAGCTTTCTTT. The chain links TRBV9 to TRBJ1-1; D may be TRBD1 (6 bases). Germline CDR1 is SGDLS and CDR2 is YYNGEE. The germline V and J ends were trimmed by 3 bases and 1 base, with 16 bases remaining between them. CDR3 length: 16 residues.